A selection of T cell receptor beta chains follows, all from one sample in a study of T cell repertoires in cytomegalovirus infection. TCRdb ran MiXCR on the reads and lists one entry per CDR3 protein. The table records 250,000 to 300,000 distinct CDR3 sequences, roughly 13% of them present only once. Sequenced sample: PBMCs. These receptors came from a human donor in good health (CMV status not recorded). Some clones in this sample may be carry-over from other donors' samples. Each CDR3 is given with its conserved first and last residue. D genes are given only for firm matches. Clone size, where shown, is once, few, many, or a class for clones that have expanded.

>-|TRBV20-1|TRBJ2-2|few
TGCAGTGCTCCCCGGGGAGGGGGAAACACCGGGGAGCTGTTTTTT
CSAPRGGGNTGELFF
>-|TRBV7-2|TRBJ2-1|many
TGTGCCAGCAGCGGATACCGGACAGCGTACTACAATGAGCAGTTCTTC
CASSGYRTAYYNEQFF
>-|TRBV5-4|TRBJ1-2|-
TGTGCCAGCACCTTGGCCGGCAGAAACTATGGCTACACCTTC
CASTLAGRNYGYTF
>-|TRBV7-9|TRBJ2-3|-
TGTGCCAGCAGCCGGGTTGCCGGGGATACGCAGTATTTT
CASSRVAGDTQYF
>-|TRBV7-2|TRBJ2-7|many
TGTGCCAGCAGCTTAGACGGGGGAACCTACGAGCAGTACTTC
CASSLDGGTYEQYF
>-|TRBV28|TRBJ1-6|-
TGTGCCAGCAGTCCCTACCCAGGGAAGGAGATGACCTATAATTCACCCCTCCACTTT
CASSPYPGKEMTYNSPLHF
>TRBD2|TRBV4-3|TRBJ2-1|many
TGCGCCAGCAGCCAGGGCGGGAGGACTGAGCAGTTCTTC
CASSQGGRTEQFF
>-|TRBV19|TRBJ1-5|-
TGTGCCAGTAGTTTGAGGGAAACAGATCAGCCCCAGCATTTT
CASSLRETDQPQHF
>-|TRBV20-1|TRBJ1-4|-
TGCAGTGCTAGTAACGAGAAAAGTGAAAAACTGTTTTTT
CSASNEKSEKLFF
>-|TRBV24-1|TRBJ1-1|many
TGTGCCACCAGTGATTTGTGGGAAACGGATGCGAACACTGAAGCTTTCTTT
CATSDLWETDANTEAFF
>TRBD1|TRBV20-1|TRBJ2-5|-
TGCAGTGCTAGAGCTTCACAGGGGGCGAAAGAGACCCAGTACTTC
CSARASQGAKETQYF
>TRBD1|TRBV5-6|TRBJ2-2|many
TGTGCCAGCAGCGATACGACGGACAGGGCGGGCACCGGGGAGCTGTTTTTT
CASSDTTDRAGTGELFF
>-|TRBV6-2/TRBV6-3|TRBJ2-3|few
TGTGCCAGCACCAACGGGATAGATACGCAGTATTTT
CASTNGIDTQYF
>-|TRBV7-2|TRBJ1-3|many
TGTGCCAGCAGCTTAGCGCCAGGCCTGAGCTCTGGAAACACCATATATTTT
CASSLAPGLSSGNTIYF
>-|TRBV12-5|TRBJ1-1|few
TGTGCTAGTGGTTTGCGTGCACTTCCGAACACTGAAGCTTTCTTT
CASGLRALPNTEAFF
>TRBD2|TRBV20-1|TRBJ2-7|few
TGCAGTGCTATACTAGCGATAGGCAGGGAGCAGTACTTC
CSAILAIGREQYF
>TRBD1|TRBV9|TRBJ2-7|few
TGTGCCAGCAGTGCCGGGACAGGAACCTACGAGCAGTACTTC
CASSAGTGTYEQYF
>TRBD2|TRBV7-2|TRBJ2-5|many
TGTGCCAGCAGCCTGGGCCGCACTAGCGGGGGGTGGGAGACCCAGTACTTC
CASSLGRTSGGWETQYF
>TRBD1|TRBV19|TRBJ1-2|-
TGTGCCAGTAGTTTACGGACAACCAGGGGGTATGGCTACACCTTC
CASSLRTTRGYGYTF
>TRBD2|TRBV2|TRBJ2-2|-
TGTGCCAGCATTACCCGAACTAGCGGGAGGGCCGCCGGGGAGCTGTTTTTT
CASITRTSGRAAGELFF
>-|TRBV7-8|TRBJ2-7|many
TGTGCCAGCAGCCCGGGACCCACCTACGAGCAGTACTTC
CASSPGPTYEQYF
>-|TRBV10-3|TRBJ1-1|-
TGTGCCATCAGTGAGTCTGGCAGTCTCGGAGCTTTCTTT
CAISESGSLGAFF
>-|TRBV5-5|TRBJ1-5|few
TGTGCCAGCAGCTTGGTTGGGACACCTAGCAATCAGCCCCAGCATTTT
CASSLVGTPSNQPQHF
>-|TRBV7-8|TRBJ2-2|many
TGTGCCAGCAGCTTAGGTTCTGAAGGGAGGATAAACACCGGGGAGCTGTTTTTT
CASSLGSEGRINTGELFF
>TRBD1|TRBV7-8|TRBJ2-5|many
TGTGCCAGCAGCCTTGGGACAGTCCAAGAGACCCAGTACTTC
CASSLGTVQETQYF
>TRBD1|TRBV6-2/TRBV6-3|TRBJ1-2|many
TGTGCCAGCAGTTACGCCAGGACAGGGATGTATGGCTACACCTTC
CASSYARTGMYGYTF
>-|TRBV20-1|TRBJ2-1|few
TGCAGTGCTAGAATTCCAGCGGGTGTCAATGAGCAGTTCTTC
CSARIPAGVNEQFF
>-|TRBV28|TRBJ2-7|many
TGTGCCAGCAGTGTGGGCGCCTACGAGCAGTACTTC
CASSVGAYEQYF
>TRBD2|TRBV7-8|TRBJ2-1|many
TGTGCCAGCAGCTCAACGGCTAGCGGGTACAATGAGCAGTTCTTC
CASSSTASGYNEQFF
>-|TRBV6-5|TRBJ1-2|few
TGTGCCAGCAGTTACTCGGCCCTAGGAAGTGGCTACACCTTC
CASSYSALGSGYTF
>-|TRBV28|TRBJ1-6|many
TGTGCCACCCTCCGCGCCGGGAATTCACCCCTCCACTTT
CATLRAGNSPLHF
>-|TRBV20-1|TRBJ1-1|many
TGCAGTGCTATTACTGCCGGCCGGAACACTGAAGCTTTCTTT
CSAITAGRNTEAFF
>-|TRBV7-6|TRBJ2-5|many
TGTGCCAGCAGCTGGGGCCTAAATCGAGAAGAGACCCAGTACTTC
CASSWGLNREETQYF
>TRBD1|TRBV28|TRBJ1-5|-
TGTGCCAGCAGTTTCTACAGGGGGCTGGGCAACAATCAGCCCCAGCATTTT
CASSFYRGLGNNQPQHF
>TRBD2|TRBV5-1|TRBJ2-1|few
TGCGCCAGCAGCTGGTTGACTAGCGGGAGGGCCCATGACAATGAGCAGTTCTTC
CASSWLTSGRAHDNEQFF
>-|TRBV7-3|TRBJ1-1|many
TGTGCCAGCAGGAGACAGGAGAACACTGAAGCTTTCTTT
CASRRQENTEAFF
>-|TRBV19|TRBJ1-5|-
TGTGCCAGTATGAGGGGGGGTCAGCCCCAGCATTTT
CASMRGGQPQHF
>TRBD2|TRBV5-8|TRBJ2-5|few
TGTGCCAGCAGCTTGGGTAGGCTAGCGGGGGTGTTCCAAGAGACCCAGTACTTC
CASSLGRLAGVFQETQYF
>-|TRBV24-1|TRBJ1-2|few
TGTGCCACCAGTGATTCGGAGGCAGCCCGCGGCCCTTATGGCTACACCTTC
CATSDSEAARGPYGYTF
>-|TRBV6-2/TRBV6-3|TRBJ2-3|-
TGTGCCAGCAGCCACCCCGGACAGCGCCCGGGCACAGATACGCAGTATTTT
CASSHPGQRPGTDTQYF
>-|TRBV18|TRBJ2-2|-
TGTGCCAGCTCAACCCTGGGGACGAACACCGGGGAGCTGTTTTTT
CASSTLGTNTGELFF
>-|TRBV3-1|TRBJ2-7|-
TGTGCCAGCAGCCAAGAAGTTTACGAGCAGTACTTC
CASSQEVYEQYF
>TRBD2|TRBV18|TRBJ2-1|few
TGTGCCAGCTCTCTGCTCGGGACTAGCGACCACAATGAGCAGTTCTTC
CASSLLGTSDHNEQFF
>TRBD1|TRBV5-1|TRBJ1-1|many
TGCGCCAGCAGCCTAAACCCGACAGGGTCCACTGAAGCTTTCTTT
CASSLNPTGSTEAFF
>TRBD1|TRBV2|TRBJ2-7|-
TGTGCCAGCAGTCTACGGACAGGGACCGACTACGAGCAGTACTTC
CASSLRTGTDYEQYF